The sequence of this TCR beta chain was determined in a study of technical replicates of blood from a few donors. CDR1 and CDR2 (germline): SGDLS, YYNGEE. The length of the CDR3 is 12 residues. V was clipped by 4 bases and J by 0 bases, with 4 bases between them. Some clones are missing from TCRdb's copy, which holds only in-frame ones; the method was immunoSEQ multiplex PCR. In the table there are approximately 100,000 clones, 96% of which are singletons. The TCR was taken from a human donor in good health. The chain couples TRBV9 to TRBJ2-5; D uncertain. The sequenced sample consisted of T cells isolated from PBMCs. As DNA, the CDR3 is TGTGCCAGCAGCCCTAACCAAGAGACCCAGTACTTC. It codes for CASSPNQETQYF.